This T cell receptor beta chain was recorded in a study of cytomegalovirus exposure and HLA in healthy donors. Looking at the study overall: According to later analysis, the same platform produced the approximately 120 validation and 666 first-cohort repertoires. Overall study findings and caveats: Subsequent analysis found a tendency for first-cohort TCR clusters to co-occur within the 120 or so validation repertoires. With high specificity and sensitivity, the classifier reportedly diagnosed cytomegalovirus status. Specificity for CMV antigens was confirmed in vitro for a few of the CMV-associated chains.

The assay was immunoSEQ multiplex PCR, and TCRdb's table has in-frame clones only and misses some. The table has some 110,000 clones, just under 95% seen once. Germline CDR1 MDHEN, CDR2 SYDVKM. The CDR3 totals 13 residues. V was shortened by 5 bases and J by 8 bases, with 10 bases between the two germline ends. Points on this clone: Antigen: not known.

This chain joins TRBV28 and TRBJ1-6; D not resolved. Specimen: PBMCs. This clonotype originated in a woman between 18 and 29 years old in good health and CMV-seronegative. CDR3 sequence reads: CASSLEVDSPLHF. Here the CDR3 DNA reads TGTGCCAGCAGTCTGGAGGTCGATTCACCCCTCCACTTT.